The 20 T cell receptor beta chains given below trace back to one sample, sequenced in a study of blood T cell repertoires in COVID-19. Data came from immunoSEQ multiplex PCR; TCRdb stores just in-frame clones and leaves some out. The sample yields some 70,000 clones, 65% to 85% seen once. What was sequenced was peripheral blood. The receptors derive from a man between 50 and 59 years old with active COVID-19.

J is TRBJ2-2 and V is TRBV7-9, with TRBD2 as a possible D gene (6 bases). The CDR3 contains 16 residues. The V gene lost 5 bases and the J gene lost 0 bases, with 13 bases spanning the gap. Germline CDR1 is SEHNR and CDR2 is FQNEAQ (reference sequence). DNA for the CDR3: TGTGCCAGCAGCCCTCCTGGGACTGCGAACACCGGGGAGCTGTTTTTT. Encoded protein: CASSPPGTANTGELFF. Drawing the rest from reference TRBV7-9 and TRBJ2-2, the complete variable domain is DTGVSQNPRHKITKRGQNVTFRCDPISEHNRLYWYRQTLGQGPEFLTYFQNEAQLEKSRLLSDRFSAERPKGSFSTLEIQRTEQGDSAMYLCASSPPGTANTGELFFGEGSRLTVL.

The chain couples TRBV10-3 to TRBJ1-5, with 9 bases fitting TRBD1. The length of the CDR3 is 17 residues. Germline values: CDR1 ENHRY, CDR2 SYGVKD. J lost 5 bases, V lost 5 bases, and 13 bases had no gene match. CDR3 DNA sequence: TGTGCCATCAGTAAACAGGGGGCAGGAGGTAGGGATCAGCCCCAGCATTTT. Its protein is CAISKQGAGGRDQPQHF.

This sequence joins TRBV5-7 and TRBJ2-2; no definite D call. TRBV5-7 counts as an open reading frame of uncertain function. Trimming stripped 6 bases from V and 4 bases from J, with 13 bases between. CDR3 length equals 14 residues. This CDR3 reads CASTVWASTGELFF. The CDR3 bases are TGTGCCAGCACCGTGTGGGCCAGCACCGGGGAGCTGTTTTTT.

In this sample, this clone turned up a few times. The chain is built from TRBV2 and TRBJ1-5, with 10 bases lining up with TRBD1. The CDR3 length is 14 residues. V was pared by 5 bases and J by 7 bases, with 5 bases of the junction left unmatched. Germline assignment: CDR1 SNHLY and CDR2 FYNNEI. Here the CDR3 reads CASSRTGGDQPQHF. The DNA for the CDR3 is TGTGCCAGCAGTCGGACAGGGGGAGACCAGCCCCAGCATTTT. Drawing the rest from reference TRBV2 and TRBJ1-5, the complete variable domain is EPEVTQTPSHQVTQMGQEVILRCVPISNHLYFYWYRQILGQKVEFLVSFYNNEISEKSEIFDDQFSVERPDGSNFTLKIRSTKLEDSAMYFCASSRTGGDQPQHFGDGTRLSIL.

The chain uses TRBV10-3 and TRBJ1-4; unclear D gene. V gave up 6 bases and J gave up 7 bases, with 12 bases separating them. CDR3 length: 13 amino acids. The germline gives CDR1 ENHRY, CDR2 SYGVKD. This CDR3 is CAIRYSAGEKLFF. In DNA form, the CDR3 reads TGTGCCATCAGATACTCAGCGGGTGAAAAACTGTTTTTT.

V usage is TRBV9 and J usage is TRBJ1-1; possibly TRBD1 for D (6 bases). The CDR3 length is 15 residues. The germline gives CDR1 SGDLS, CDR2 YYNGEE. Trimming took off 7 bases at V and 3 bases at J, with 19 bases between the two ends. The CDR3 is CASSRGWGKDTEAFF. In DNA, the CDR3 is TGTGCCAGCTCCAGGGGATGGGGGAAAGACACTGAAGCTTTCTTT.

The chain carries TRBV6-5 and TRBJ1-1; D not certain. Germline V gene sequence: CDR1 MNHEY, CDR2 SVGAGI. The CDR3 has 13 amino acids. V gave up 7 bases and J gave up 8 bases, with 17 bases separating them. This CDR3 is CASTARGPGEAFF. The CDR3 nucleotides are TGTGCCAGCACAGCACGGGGTCCTGGAGAAGCTTTCTTT.

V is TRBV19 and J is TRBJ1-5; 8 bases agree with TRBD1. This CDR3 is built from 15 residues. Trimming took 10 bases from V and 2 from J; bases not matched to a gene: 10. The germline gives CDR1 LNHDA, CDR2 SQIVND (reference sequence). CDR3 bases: TGTGCCACGTTACAGGGGGGTTTTGGCAATCAGCCCCAGCATTTT. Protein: CATLQGGFGNQPQHF.

The CDR3 sequence: CASSRTGELYYGYTF. CDR3 sequence (DNA): TGTGCCAGCAGTCGGACAGGGGAATTGTACTATGGCTACACCTTC. V usage is TRBV28 and J usage is TRBJ1-2; TRBD1 matches 9 bases. V lost 5 bases, J lost 3 bases, and 7 bases stayed unmatched. The germline V gene has CDR1 MDHEN and CDR2 SYDVKM. The CDR3 totals 15 residues.

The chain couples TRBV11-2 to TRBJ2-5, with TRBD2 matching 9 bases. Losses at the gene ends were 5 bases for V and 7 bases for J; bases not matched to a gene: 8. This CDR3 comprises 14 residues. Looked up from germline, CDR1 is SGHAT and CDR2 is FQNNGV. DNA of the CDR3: TGTGCCAGCAGCCTAGGACTAGCGTGGGGGACCCAGTACTTC. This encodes CASSLGLAWGTQYF.

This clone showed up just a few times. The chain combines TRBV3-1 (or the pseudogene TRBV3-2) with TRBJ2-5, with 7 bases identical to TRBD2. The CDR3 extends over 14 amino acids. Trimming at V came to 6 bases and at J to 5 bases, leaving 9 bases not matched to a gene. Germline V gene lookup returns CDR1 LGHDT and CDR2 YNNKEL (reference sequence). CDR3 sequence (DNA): TGTGCCAGCAGTCAGCGGGGAGCGGGGGAGACCCAGTACTTC. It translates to CASSQRGAGETQYF.

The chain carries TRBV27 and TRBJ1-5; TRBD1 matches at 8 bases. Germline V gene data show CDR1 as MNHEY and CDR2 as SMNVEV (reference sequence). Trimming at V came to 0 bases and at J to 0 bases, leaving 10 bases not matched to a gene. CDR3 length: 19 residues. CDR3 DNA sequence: TGTGCCAGCAGTTTATCGCCAGGGGGCCGCCTTTATAGCAATCAGCCCCAGCATTTT. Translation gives CASSLSPGGRLYSNQPQHF.

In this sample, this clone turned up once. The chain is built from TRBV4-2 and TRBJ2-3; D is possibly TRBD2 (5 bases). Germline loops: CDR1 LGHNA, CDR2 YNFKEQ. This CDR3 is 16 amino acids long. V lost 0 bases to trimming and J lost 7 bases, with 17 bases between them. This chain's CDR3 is CASSQERARVSYTQYF. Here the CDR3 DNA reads TGTGCCAGCAGCCAAGAGCGGGCGCGTGTCAGTTATACGCAGTATTTT.

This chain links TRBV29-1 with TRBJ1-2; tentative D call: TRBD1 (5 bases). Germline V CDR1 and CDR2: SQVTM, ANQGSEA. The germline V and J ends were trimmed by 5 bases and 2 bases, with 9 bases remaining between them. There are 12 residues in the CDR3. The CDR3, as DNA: TGCAGCGTTATAGGACAAAACTATGGCTACACCTTC. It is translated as CSVIGQNYGYTF.

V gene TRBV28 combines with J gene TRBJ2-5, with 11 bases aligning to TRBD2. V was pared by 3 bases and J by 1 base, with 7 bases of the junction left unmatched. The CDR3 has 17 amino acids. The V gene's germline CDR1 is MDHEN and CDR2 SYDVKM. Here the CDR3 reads CASSFELAGGTQETQYF. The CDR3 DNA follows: TGTGCCAGCAGTTTTGAGCTAGCGGGAGGTACCCAAGAGACCCAGTACTTC.

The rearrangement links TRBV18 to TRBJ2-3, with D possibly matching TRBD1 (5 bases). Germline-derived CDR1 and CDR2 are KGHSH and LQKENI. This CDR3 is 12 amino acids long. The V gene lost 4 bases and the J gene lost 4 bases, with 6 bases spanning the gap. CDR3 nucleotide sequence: TGTGCCAGCTCACTGGGGCCAGATACGCAGTATTTT. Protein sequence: CASSLGPDTQYF. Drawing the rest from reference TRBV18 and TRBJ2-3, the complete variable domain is NAGVMQNPRHLVRRRGQEARLRCSPMKGHSHVYWYRQLPEEGLKFMVYLQKENIIDESGMPKERFSAEFPKEGPSILRIQQVVRGDSAAYFCASSLGPDTQYFGPGTRLTVL.

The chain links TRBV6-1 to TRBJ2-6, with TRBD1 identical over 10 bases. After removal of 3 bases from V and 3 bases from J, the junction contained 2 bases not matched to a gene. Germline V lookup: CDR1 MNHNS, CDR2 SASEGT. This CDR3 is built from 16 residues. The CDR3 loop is CASSEGQGFGANVLTF. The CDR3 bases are TGTGCCAGCAGTGAGGGACAGGGGTTTGGGGCCAACGTCCTGACTTTC.

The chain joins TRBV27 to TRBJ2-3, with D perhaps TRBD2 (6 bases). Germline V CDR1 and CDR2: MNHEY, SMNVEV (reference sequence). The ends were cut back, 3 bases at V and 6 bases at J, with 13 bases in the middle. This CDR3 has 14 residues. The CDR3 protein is CASSFPGRRDTQYF. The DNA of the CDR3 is TGTGCCAGCAGTTTTCCCGGGAGAAGGGATACGCAGTATTTT.

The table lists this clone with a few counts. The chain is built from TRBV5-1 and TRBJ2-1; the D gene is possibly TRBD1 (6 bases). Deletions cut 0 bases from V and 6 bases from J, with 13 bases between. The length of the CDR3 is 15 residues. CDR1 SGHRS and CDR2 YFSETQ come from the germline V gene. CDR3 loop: CASSLAGTRSNEQFF. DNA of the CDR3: TGCGCCAGCAGCTTGGCCGGGACACGTAGCAATGAGCAGTTCTTC.

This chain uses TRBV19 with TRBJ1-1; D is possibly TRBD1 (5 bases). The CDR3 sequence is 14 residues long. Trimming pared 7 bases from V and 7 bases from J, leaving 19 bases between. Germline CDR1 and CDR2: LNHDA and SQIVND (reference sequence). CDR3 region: CASISSGVIVEAFF. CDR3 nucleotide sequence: TGTGCCAGTATCTCTTCGGGGGTGATTGTTGAAGCTTTCTTT.